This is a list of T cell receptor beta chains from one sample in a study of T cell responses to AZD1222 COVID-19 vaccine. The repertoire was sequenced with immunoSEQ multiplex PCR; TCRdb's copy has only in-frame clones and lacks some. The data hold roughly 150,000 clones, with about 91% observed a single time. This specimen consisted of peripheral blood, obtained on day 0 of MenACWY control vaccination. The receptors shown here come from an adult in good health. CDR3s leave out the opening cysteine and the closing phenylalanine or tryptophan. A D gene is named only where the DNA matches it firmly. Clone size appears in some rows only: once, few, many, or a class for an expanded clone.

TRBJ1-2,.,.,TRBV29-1,SVADKLNYGYT
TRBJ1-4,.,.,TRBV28,ASIGDGNEKLF
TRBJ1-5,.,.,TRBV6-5,ASSYSSRVRQPQH
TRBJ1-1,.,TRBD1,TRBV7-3,ASSADRGLTEAF
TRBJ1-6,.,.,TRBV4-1,ASRKIRDSPLH
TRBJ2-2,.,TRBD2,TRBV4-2,ASSQAIYQRGPSTGELF
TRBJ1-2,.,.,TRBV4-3,ASSQDDSHYGYT
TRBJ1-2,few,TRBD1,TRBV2,ASSAGQGGDYGYT
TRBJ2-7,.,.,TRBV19,ASSIGLRDEQY
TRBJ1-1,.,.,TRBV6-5,ASSYGGTEAF
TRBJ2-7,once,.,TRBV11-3,ASSSREHRSSYEQY
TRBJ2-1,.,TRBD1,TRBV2,ASRGQGNINEQF
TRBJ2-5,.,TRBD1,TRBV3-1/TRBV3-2,ASSQSDRGQKEETQY
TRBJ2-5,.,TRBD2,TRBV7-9,ASSHGTSGSRSSETQY
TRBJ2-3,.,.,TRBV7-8,ASSLVELSSTDTQY
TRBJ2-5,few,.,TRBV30,AWSRDFEETQY
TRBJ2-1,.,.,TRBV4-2,ASSQDRTVNNEQF
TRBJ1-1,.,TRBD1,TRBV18,ASSPDTAGGSIAEAF
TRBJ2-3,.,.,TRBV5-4,ASSLGLGAGVLGTQY
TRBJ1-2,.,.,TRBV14,ASSQEGRGGYT
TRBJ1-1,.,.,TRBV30,AWTPGSLNTEAF
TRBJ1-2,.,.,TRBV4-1,ASSPTGFNGYT
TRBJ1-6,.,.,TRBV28,ASSHNSPLH
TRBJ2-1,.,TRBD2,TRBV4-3,ASSQDLELAAVEQF
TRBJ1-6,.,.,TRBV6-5,ASSYEPYNSPLH
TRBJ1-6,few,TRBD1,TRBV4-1,ASSQIGRTGGHSPLH
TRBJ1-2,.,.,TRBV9,ASSAEDYGYT
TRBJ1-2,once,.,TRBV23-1,ASSQSSGCGYT
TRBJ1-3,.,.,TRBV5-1,ASSIDNSGNTIY
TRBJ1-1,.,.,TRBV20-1,SAGRGSAF
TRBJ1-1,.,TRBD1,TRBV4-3,ASRRDRSMNTEAF
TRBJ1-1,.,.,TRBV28,ASSPPVDTEAF
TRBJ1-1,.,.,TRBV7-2,ASSLAPPDTEAF
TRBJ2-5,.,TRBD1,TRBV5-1,ASSLGTGLETQY
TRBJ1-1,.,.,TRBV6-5,ASSRGGLRNTEAF
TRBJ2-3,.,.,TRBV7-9,ASSGRIPPPTDTQY
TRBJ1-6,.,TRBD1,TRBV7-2,ASSDRQGSSYNSPLH
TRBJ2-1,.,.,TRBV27,ASSLSKYNEQF
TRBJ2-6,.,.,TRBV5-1,ASSPDGQSGANVLT
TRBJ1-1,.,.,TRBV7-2,ASSLGATASRAEAF
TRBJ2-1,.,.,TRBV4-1,ASSQEGLPLGYNEQF
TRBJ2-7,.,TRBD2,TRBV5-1,ASRTGTSVIVEQY
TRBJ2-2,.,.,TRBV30,ACSQNTGELF
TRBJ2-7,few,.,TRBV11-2,ASRLIRGGNEQY
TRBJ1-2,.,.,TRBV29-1,SVSADAYT
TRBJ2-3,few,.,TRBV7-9,ASSRDTGILNTQY
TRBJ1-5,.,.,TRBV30,AWSDRTNQPQH
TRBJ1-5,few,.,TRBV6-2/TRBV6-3,ASSDNLGVGNQPQH
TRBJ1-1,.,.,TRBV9,ASSPSGGLSTEAF
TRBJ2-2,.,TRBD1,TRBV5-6,ASSYRTGTGELF
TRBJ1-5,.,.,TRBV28,ASRRGTGQPQH
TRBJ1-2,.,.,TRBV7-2,ASSLDGGANYGYT
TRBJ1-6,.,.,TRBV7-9,ASSLARGTHSPLH
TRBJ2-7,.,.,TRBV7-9,ASSLYGINEQY
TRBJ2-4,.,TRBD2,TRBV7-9,ASSSRKGLVLLDIQY
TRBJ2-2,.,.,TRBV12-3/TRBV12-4,ASTDRNTGELF
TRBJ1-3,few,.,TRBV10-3,AISGTGNTIY
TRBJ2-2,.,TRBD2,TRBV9,ASKQTGGNTGELF
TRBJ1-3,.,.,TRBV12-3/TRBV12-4,ASSLEQGTIY